The 7 T cell receptor beta chains presented below share a single source sample, sequenced in a study of T cell responses to AZD1222 COVID-19 vaccine. Profiled with immunoSEQ multiplex PCR; TCRdb holds only in-frame clones, not every one. The data show 90,000 to 130,000 clones, roughly 86% seen once. Specimen: peripheral blood, collected on day 0 of AZD1222 vaccination. Source of these receptors: an adult in good health.

The rearrangement uses TRBV30 and TRBJ1-4; D gene ambiguous. Germline CDR1 is GTSNPN and CDR2 is SVGIG (reference sequence). This CDR3 comprises 14 residues. V dropped 2 bases and J dropped 14 bases, with 21 bases sitting between them. CDR3 protein: CAWSSKSSSDALFF. CDR3 nucleotide sequence: TGTGCCTGGAGTTCCAAGTCTAGCAGCGACGCTCTGTTTTTT.

This chain uses TRBV6-1 with TRBJ1-5; TRBD1 is a possible D gene (5 bases). This CDR3 has 16 residues. Germline values: CDR1 MNHNS, CDR2 SASEGT. V lost 2 bases, J lost 2 bases, and 13 bases lay in between. The CDR3, as DNA: TGTGCCAGCAGTGAAAATCCCAGGGTGCGCAATCAGCCCCAGCATTTT. This codes for CASSENPRVRNQPQHF.

The CDR3 spells CASHRGQGNSPLHF. The CDR3 region has the DNA TGTGCCAGCCATAGGGGCCAGGGAAATTCACCCCTCCACTTT. This chain joins TRBV28 and TRBJ1-6; D might be TRBD1 (5 bases). The CDR3 sequence is 14 residues long. Germline V gene lookup returns CDR1 MDHEN and CDR2 SYDVKM. V gave up 8 bases and J gave up 7 bases, with 15 bases separating them.

The table lists this clone with a count of one. J is TRBJ1-2 and V is TRBV11-3, with a weak D call TRBD1 (5 bases). Germline V gene sequence: CDR1 SGHNT, CDR2 YENEEA. V lost 1 base to trimming and J lost 8 bases, with 17 bases between them. This CDR3 is built from 15 residues. This chain's CDR3 is CASSLVRGVGIGYTF. DNA for the CDR3: TGTGCCAGCAGCTTAGTCCGGGGGGTAGGTATCGGCTACACCTTC.

The chain uses TRBV12-3 or TRBV12-4 and TRBJ1-1; D is unclear. The CDR3 runs to 10 residues. V dropped 6 bases and J dropped 7 bases, with 6 bases sitting between them. The CDR3 here is CASSLSEAFF. CDR3 DNA sequence: TGTGCCAGCAGCTTGAGTGAAGCTTTCTTT.

The V call is TRBV30, the J call TRBJ2-1; D possibly corresponds to TRBD2 (5 bases). V dropped 2 bases and J dropped 8 bases, with 13 bases sitting between them. The CDR3 sequence is 13 residues long. Germline loops: CDR1 GTSNPN, CDR2 SVGIG (reference sequence). This chain's CDR3 is CAWSYGLADEQFF. The CDR3 DNA sequence: TGTGCCTGGAGTTACGGCCTAGCCGATGAGCAGTTCTTC.

The chain carries TRBV5-1 and TRBJ2-3; the D is unclear. The CDR3 is 14 amino acids. Germline CDR1 reads SGHRS; CDR2 reads YFSETQ. V lost 4 bases and J 2 bases, leaving 11 bases between the germline ends. The CDR3: CASSVSMFTDTQYF. In nucleotides, the CDR3 is TGCGCCAGCAGCGTATCGATGTTCACAGATACGCAGTATTTT.